This paragraph reports one T cell receptor (beta chain). Its matching antigen is unknown. This sample is part of a study of cytomegalovirus exposure and HLA in healthy donors. With 60 Vbeta and 13 Jbeta primers, the PCR was carried out. Profiled with immunoSEQ multiplex PCR; TCRdb holds only in-frame clones, not every one. The data contain over 200,000 clones, just under 85% of them singletons. Study conclusions and caveats: When presence/absence was analysed, sequencing depth was taken to be roughly uniform across donors.

The V gene lost 6 bases and the J gene lost 8 bases, with 16 bases spanning the gap. The germline V gene has CDR1 SNHLY and CDR2 FYNNEI. The CDR3 is made up of 13 amino acids. This sequence originates from a woman aged 40 to 50 in good health and CMV-seronegative. The sequenced sample consisted of PBMCs. This chain connects TRBV2 to TRBJ1-2, with D unresolved. CDR3 DNA sequence: TGTGCCAGCAGCCCGACCCTTTCTAGGGGCTACACCTTC. It translates to CASSPTLSRGYTF.